This T cell receptor beta chain stems from a study of shared clonotypes between healthy human individuals. V was cut by 0 bases and J by 5 bases, with 6 bases left in between. Germline-derived CDR1 and CDR2 are SGHDT and YYEEEE. This CDR3 is 13 amino acids long. Template for every sorted-subset replicate PCR totaled 200 to 250 ng DNA, about 30,000 T cell genomes. Some clones are missing from TCRdb's copy, which holds only in-frame ones; the method was immunoSEQ multiplex PCR. The sample contains millions of clones, about 92% of which appear only once. The naive CD8 fraction comprised CD45RO-negative cells positively selected for CCR7 and excluded terminally differentiated effector memory CD45RA+ cells. Caucasian adults residing in Nashville, Tennessee made up all the donors.

The sample comprised naive CD8+ T cells from PBMCs. This rearrangement joins TRBV5-6 to TRBJ2-1; D gene unclear. This TCR was sampled from a man aged 18 to 30 in good health. Some clones in this sample may be carry-over from other donors' samples. As DNA, the CDR3 is TGTGCCAGCAGCTTGGGTACTCACAATGAGCAGTTCTTC. It specifies CASSLGTHNEQFF.